These T cell receptor beta chains were read from a single sample in a study of blood T cells in healthy people across ages. MiXCR was run by TCRdb on the 5' RACE reads, yielding one entry per CDR3 protein. Of roughly 700,000 distinct CDR3 sequences listed, 45% to 50% are singletons. Source material: blood. The receptors stem from a woman aged 55-70 years in good health. CDR3s include the opening cysteine and the closing phenylalanine or tryptophan. The D gene is left open where the match is weak. Clone size is given for some rows only: seen once, a few or many times, or a class if the clone is expanded.

len	d_gene	v_gene	j_gene	abundance	CDR3nt	CDR3aa
16	NA	TRBV4-3	TRBJ2-3	NA	TGCGCCAGCAGACAAGGTCGGGGGGCGGACACAGATACGCAGTATTTT	CASRQGRGADTDTQYF
15	NA	TRBV4-2	TRBJ2-7	NA	TGTGCCAGCAGCCAATCGTGGGGAGGGGACAATGAGCAGTACTTC	CASSQSWGGDNEQYF
13	NA	TRBV12-3/TRBV12-4	TRBJ2-5	few	TGTGCCAGCAGCTCAAGCGGAGAAGAGACCCAGTACTTC	CASSSSGEETQYF
15	TRBD1	TRBV7-9	TRBJ2-3	NA	TGTGCCAGCAGCTTTCGGACAGGGCACACAGATACGCAGTATTTT	CASSFRTGHTDTQYF
14	NA	TRBV3-1	TRBJ2-7	NA	TGTGCCAGCAGCCAAAGAGGGGTCAGCTACGAGCAGTACTTC	CASSQRGVSYEQYF
15	TRBD2	TRBV4-3	TRBJ2-3	NA	TGCGCCAGCAGCCAAAGGAGCGGGAGCCCAGATACGCAGTATTTT	CASSQRSGSPDTQYF
15	NA	TRBV5-1	TRBJ2-1	NA	TGCGCCAGCAGCTTGGCCAGCGGAGGTTACAATGAGCAGTTCTTC	CASSLASGGYNEQFF
15	TRBD1	TRBV7-9	TRBJ2-3	NA	TGTGCCAGCAGCCCGACAGGGTTCGCTACAGATACGCAGTATTTT	CASSPTGFATDTQYF
14	NA	TRBV20-1	TRBJ1-1	NA	TGCAGTGCTAGAGTGTACGGGGCGGACACTGAAGCTTTCTTT	CSARVYGADTEAFF
15	NA	TRBV20-1	TRBJ1-6	NA	TGCAGTGCTAGAGACCCACTAAAGGGGGACTCACCCCTCCACTTT	CSARDPLKGDSPLHF
11	NA	TRBV20-1	TRBJ2-7	many	TGCAGTATCCGGACTCCTTACGAGCAGTACTTC	CSIRTPYEQYF
16	NA	TRBV6-1	TRBJ2-1	NA	TGTGCCAGCAGTGAAGTGGGGCGACTGGCAAGCAATGAGCAGTTCTTC	CASSEVGRLASNEQFF
14	NA	TRBV27	TRBJ2-5	NA	TGTGCCAGCAGTTATGACTGGAGCAAAACGACCCAGTACTTC	CASSYDWSKTTQYF
14	TRBD1	TRBV6-2/TRBV6-3	TRBJ2-7	NA	TGTGCCAGCAGTCGATCCGGGACAGGCTACGAGCAGTACTTC	CASSRSGTGYEQYF
13	NA	TRBV7-9	TRBJ2-5	few	TGTGCCAGCAGCTCCAAGGCGGGGGAGACCCAGTACTTC	CASSSKAGETQYF
16	NA	TRBV6-6	TRBJ1-6	NA	TGTGCCAGCAGTTACTCCGCTTCTTCCTATAATTCACCCCTCCACTTT	CASSYSASSYNSPLHF
15	NA	TRBV9	TRBJ1-6	NA	TGTGCCAGCAGCAGAACCGGGACGGGTTATTCACCCCTCCACTTT	CASSRTGTGYSPLHF
15	TRBD2	TRBV6-6	TRBJ2-4	NA	TGTGCCAGCAGTTACGTTGGTAGCGGGACTTACATTCAGTACTTC	CASSYVGSGTYIQYF
15	NA	TRBV7-2	TRBJ2-5	NA	TGTGCCAGCAGCTTGGGCAGGACTGTTGGAGAGACCCAGTACTTC	CASSLGRTVGETQYF
15	TRBD2	TRBV9	TRBJ2-5	few	TGTGCCAGCAGCCCTGGACTAGCGGTTCAAGAGACCCAGTACTTC	CASSPGLAVQETQYF
16	TRBD2	TRBV4-1	TRBJ2-5	NA	TGCGCCAGCAGCCAATGGGGGACTAGCGGACAAGAGACCCAGTACTTC	CASSQWGTSGQETQYF
14	NA	TRBV6-2/TRBV6-3	TRBJ2-1	few	TGTGCCAGCAGTTACTGGGTGTCCTACAATGAGCAGTTCTTC	CASSYWVSYNEQFF
14	TRBD1	TRBV6-2/TRBV6-3	TRBJ2-1	few	TGTGCCAGCAGTAAACATACCGCGGGACAGGGCCAGTTCTTC	CASSKHTAGQGQFF
16	NA	TRBV6-2/TRBV6-3	TRBJ1-4	NA	TGTGCCAGCAGTTCCTTACAGGGAAGGAGTAATGAAAAACTGTTTTTT	CASSSLQGRSNEKLFF
16	NA	TRBV7-2	TRBJ2-3	few	TGTGCCAGCAGCTTAGGACCCGCCACCCCAACAGATACGCAGTATTTT	CASSLGPATPTDTQYF
15	TRBD2	TRBV15	TRBJ2-1	NA	TGTGCCACCAGCAGACCCGGACTAGCCACCAATGAGCGGTTCTTC	CATSRPGLATNERFF
18	TRBD1	TRBV7-9	TRBJ2-1	NA	TGTGCCAGCAGCACGCCGAGACAGGGGACTCGCTCCTACAATGAGCAGTTCTTC	CASSTPRQGTRSYNEQFF
16	TRBD2	TRBV7-7	TRBJ2-3	few	TGTGCCAGCAGCTTTGGACTAGCGGGAGGCACAGATACGCAGTATTTT	CASSFGLAGGTDTQYF
16	NA	TRBV7-9	TRBJ1-3	NA	TGTGCCAGCAGCCCGAGGACAGACGTCTCTGGAAACACCATATATTTT	CASSPRTDVSGNTIYF
14	NA	TRBV27	TRBJ2-7	few	TGTGCCAGCAGTTTAGGTACCACAACCTACGAGCAGTACTTC	CASSLGTTTYEQYF
15	TRBD2	TRBV7-2	TRBJ2-7	many	TGTGCCAGCAGCTTAGGAGCGGGAAATACCTACGAGCAGTACTTC	CASSLGAGNTYEQYF
15	NA	TRBV15	TRBJ1-2	NA	TGTGCCACCAGCAGAGATCTCGCGGATATGGGTGGCTACACCTTC	CATSRDLADMGGYTF
11	NA	TRBV4-2	TRBJ1-1	NA	TGTGCCAGCAAGACTTGGGGTGAAGCTTTCTTT	CASKTWGEAFF
15	TRBD2	TRBV20-1	TRBJ2-7	NA	TGCAGTGCTAGAGACTCTAGCGGGAGCCCCTACGAGCAGTACTTC	CSARDSSGSPYEQYF
14	TRBD1	TRBV7-2	TRBJ2-3	NA	TGTGCCAGCAGCGCGGGACAGGACACAGATACGCAGTATTTT	CASSAGQDTDTQYF
15	NA	TRBV7-3	TRBJ1-4	NA	TGTGCCAGCAGCTTAAGCGGGAGCGGTTATGAAAAACTGTTTTTT	CASSLSGSGYEKLFF
18	NA	TRBV27	TRBJ2-2	NA	TGTGCCAGCAGTTTTGGAAAGGCAGGCGGTAGAAGGGGCGGGGAGCTGTTTTTT	CASSFGKAGGRRGGELFF
14	NA	TRBV20-1	TRBJ2-1	few	TGCAGTGCTACCGACAGCAAACCCTACAATGAGCAGTTCTTC	CSATDSKPYNEQFF
14	TRBD2	TRBV3-1	TRBJ2-7	few	TGTGCCAGCAGCCGAGGGACTATACCCCACGAGCAGTACTTC	CASSRGTIPHEQYF
12	TRBD1	TRBV6-5	TRBJ2-7	once	TGTGCCAGCAGTCAGGGGGATAATGAGCAGTACTTC	CASSQGDNEQYF
14	NA	TRBV20-1	TRBJ2-7	NA	TGCAGTGCGAAGACTAGGTATGCCTACAATGAGCAGTACTTC	CSAKTRYAYNEQYF
14	NA	TRBV20-1	TRBJ1-1	NA	TGCAGTGCTGCCGGTTTGACATCGAACACTGAAGCTTTCTTT	CSAAGLTSNTEAFF
11	NA	TRBV29-1	TRBJ2-1	many	TGCAGCGTTGAAAGTAATAATGAGCAGTTCTTC	CSVESNNEQFF
14	NA	TRBV5-6	TRBJ2-3	NA	TGTGCCAGCAGCTTGGAACGGAGCACAGATACGCAGTATTTT	CASSLERSTDTQYF
14	NA	TRBV12-3/TRBV12-4	TRBJ1-2	NA	TGTGCCAGCAGTTTATTCTCGTCTAACTATGGCTACACCTTC	CASSLFSSNYGYTF
16	TRBD2	TRBV20-1	TRBJ2-3	NA	TGCAGTGCGGTCCACCATAGCGGGAGGGATACAGATACGCAGTATTTT	CSAVHHSGRDTDTQYF
12	NA	TRBV29-1	TRBJ1-6	NA	TGCAGCGACTTACAGAATAATTCACTCCTCCACTTT	CSDLQNNSLLHF
13	NA	TRBV7-6	TRBJ1-1	once	TGTGCCGGCAGCTTGTCCCTGAACACTGAAGCTTTCTTT	CAGSLSLNTEAFF
14	TRBD1	TRBV7-9	TRBJ2-3	NA	TGTGCCAGCAGCTTATGGGACAGGGCAGATACGCAGTATTTT	CASSLWDRADTQYF
16	TRBD2	TRBV24-1	TRBJ2-3	NA	TGTGCCACCAGTACCCCTCAACTAGCGGGAAGAGATACGCAGTATTTT	CATSTPQLAGRDTQYF
13	NA	TRBV5-1	TRBJ2-5	NA	TGCGCTTCCGGCGTATCGGGCTACAATGAGCAGTACTTC	CASGVSGYNEQYF
14	TRBD1	TRBV6-5	TRBJ2-3	NA	TGTGCCAGCAGTTGGGGGACAGGACTGGATACGCAGTATTTT	CASSWGTGLDTQYF
15	TRBD1	TRBV20-1	TRBJ1-4	NA	TGCAGTGCTAGAGCTGGGGACAGGGCTAATGAAAAACTGTTTTTT	CSARAGDRANEKLFF
16	TRBD1	TRBV20-1	TRBJ1-4	NA	TGCAGTGCTCCTGGACAGGGAAGGGCAACTAATGAAAAACTGTTTTTT	CSAPGQGRATNEKLFF
14	NA	TRBV4-1	TRBJ2-5	few	TGCGCCAGCAGCAGACTGGGAACTCAAGAGACCCAGTACTTC	CASSRLGTQETQYF